This section outlines one TCR beta chain sequence together with its context. Its recognized antigen is unknown. Base qualities are not provided; no much larger clone lies one nucleotide away. Receptors were amplified or captured by the immunoSEQ multiplex PCR assay. RNA was extracted from all samples and reverse transcribed into cDNA, which served as template for TCR sequencing. First-strand cDNA was synthesized with SuperScript III using a 2:1 mix of oligo-dT and random hexamers. Amplification bias was assessed with a synthetic immune receptor repertoire, and residual bias was removed computationally. On the authors' methods: Raw reads were preprocessed to remove errors, and CDR3 was defined by IMGT conventions from the conserved cysteine to phenylalanine. Clonality was calculated as 1 minus Shannon entropy normalized by log2 of the number of productive unique TCRs. Scalp TCRbeta sequences were cross-referenced with sorted blood CD4 and CD8 repertoires so that the CD4 or CD8 identity of scalp clones could be inferred. The immuneACCESS repertoire file appears here via TCRdb, limited to in-frame rearrangements. These files lack a portion of the clones; in checked studies, under half of the deficit traces to unresolved V genes, and the cause of the others is not known. For V, J and clone size, that table is used; D and trimming come from the DNA. The sample includes about 200,000 clones, with roughly three fifths observed a single time. The ten largest clonotypes hold about 1.3% of the sample.

In light of the paper, this sample's treatment or condition label describes: oral pan-JAK inhibitor, 5-10 mg twice daily. From alopecia areata patients, peripheral blood was collected along with lesional scalp punch biopsies. PBMCs were isolated by density centrifugation and stained for CD3, CD4 and CD8, after which CD4+ and CD8+ T cells were sorted on a FACSAria. The data belong to a study of CD8+ T cells in alopecia areata (dated by TCRdb to the late 2010s). Broadly, across the study: The treated patients, all with moderate-to-severe alopecia areata, were enrolled in an open-label pilot trial of oral tofacitinib given at 5 to 10 mg twice daily. Tofacitinib was given for 6 to 18 months, followed by 6 months of follow-up off drug to assess delayed response and recurrence. Disease severity in treated patients was measured with the SALT score, which quantifies the percentage of affected scalp surface area. In both human patients and the C3H/HeJ mouse model, the study applied high-throughput TCRbeta sequencing to look at T cell clonal expansion in alopecia areata. On the human side, TCRbeta sequencing was run on scalp tissue and on sorted CD4+ and CD8+ peripheral blood T cells from healthy controls and from alopecia areata patients with either patchy or totalis/universalis disease. Biopsies were taken from tofacitinib-treated patients at baseline and at 4 and 24 weeks of treatment, and a later scalp biopsy was taken in several of the tofacitinib-treated patients. Scalp clonality was compared across normal scalp (n=4), patchy alopecia areata scalp (n=8), and alopecia totalis/universalis scalp (n=8). RNA was obtained with the PAXgene miRNA kit for fixed scalp, the miRNeasy kit for PBMCs, and the RNeasy kit for mouse skin. immunoSEQ multiplex PCR using 35 Vbeta forward primers and 13 Jbeta reverse primers was used to amplify TCRbeta CDR3 regions. What the work shows at the level of the full study, not this receptor alone: With tofacitinib, both scalp clonality and the number of expanded CD8+ clones among the top 100 scalp clones went down significantly. TCR sequences shared between patients were less clear than in mice, possibly partly because of HLA diversity in the patient population. Scalp TCR repertoire analysis is complicated because resident alphabeta T cells in normal human skin are also sequenced, whereas mouse skin is dominated by gammadelta T cells. Because the treated cohort was small and included a single nonresponder, larger studies are needed to assess links between baseline CD8+ expansion and response. Lesional scalp, especially in alopecia totalis/universalis, showed higher clonality and more expanded CD8+ clones than normal scalp, suggesting antigenic drive. Many expanded lesional clones were found to persist in scalp and blood during tofacitinib treatment, and relapse after treatment cessation may be partly explained by this persistence.

CDR1 and CDR2 are drawn from the germline V gene (reference sequence): MNHEY, SMNVEV. V gives up 7 bases and J gives up 2 bases, and the segment between their germline ends measures 15 bases. The cysteine opens and the phenylalanine closes a CDR3 of 14 amino acids. The CDR3 DNA has 42 bases and is translated from base 1. The V and J genes are TRBV27 and TRBJ2-7; the D segment could be TRBD1, given 6 matching bases. The TCR originated in a human donor with alopecia areata. Material: CD4+ T cells sorted from blood, obtained between weeks 49 and 50, from a patient treated with tofacitinib. Here is the DNA: TGTGCCAGCAAGGAACAGAACAGGGCCTACGAGCAGTACTTC. Its translation reads: CASKEQNRAYEQYF.